The clone carrying this TCR beta chain was picked up a small number of times. Its antigen is unidentified. Time point defined: persistent/refractory GD, antithyroid drugs over 5 years with positive TRAb. The TCR library was prepared using RNA isolated from PBMCs. American Thyroid Association guidelines served as the basis for diagnosing Graves' disease. These data originate in a study of regulatory T cells in long-lasting Graves disease. Study observations and caveats: It was in persistent disease that TRBV28, TRBJ1-2 and TRBJ2-5 were favored.

iRepertoire HTBI primers and Arm-PCR of CDR3 regions built TCR beta libraries. TCRdb used MiXCR to reprocess the multiplex PCR reads, holding one entry per CDR3 protein. Among 650,000 to 850,000 distinct CDR3 sequences listed, 25% to 35% were seen once. Germline CDR1 and CDR2: SEHNR and FQNEAQ (reference sequence). The V gene lost 5 bases and the J gene lost 4 bases, with 11 bases spanning the gap. The CDR3 totals 13 residues. The clonotype was recovered from a female donor with Graves disease. The sequencing used peripheral blood mononuclear cells (PBMCs), collected when the disease was refractory, from a patient treated with antithyroid drugs. The rearrangement uses TRBV7-9 and TRBJ1-1; D is uncertain. The CDR3 DNA is TGTGCCAGCAGCGTAAAGGTGGGCACTGAAGCTTTCTTT. Protein: CASSVKVGTEAFF. Supplemented by reference TRBV7-9 and TRBJ1-1, the full variable domain reads DTGVSQNPRHKITKRGQNVTFRCDPISEHNRLYWYRQTLGQGPEFLTYFQNEAQLEKSRLLSDRFSAERPKGSFSTLEIQRTEQGDSAMYLCASSVKVGTEAFFGQGTRLTVV.